This T cell receptor (beta chain) was recovered during a study of PD-L1 blockade in urothelial cancer. Indicated time point: pretreatment peripheral blood. Overall study findings and caveats: Those with durable benefit had larger increases in tumor-associated blood clones at 3 weeks.

This table comes from immunoSEQ multiplex PCR, and its TCRdb copy is limited to in-frame clones, with some not included. The repertoire holds roughly 90,000 clones, with about 90% as singletons. A note on this clone: Its antigen is not identified. One end of the junction fails to match germline, which may point to a read error.

The receptor comes from a woman of 80 years or more with urothelial cancer. Sample: PBMCs, taken around atezolizumab (anti-PD-L1) treatment.

For the CDR3, the DNA is TGTGCCAGCAGTGAACCGACGACAGGGTCCTTATTCTTT. Translating it yields CASSEPTTGSLFF. This chain joins TRBV25-1 and TRBJ1-4, with 7 nucleotides matching TRBD1. CDR1 is MGHDK, CDR2 SYGVNS, per germline. This CDR3 comprises 13 residues.